The source of this T cell receptor (beta chain) is a study of OX40 agonist ivuxolimab in advanced cancers. Study context: Males comprised 82.7% of the group, whose mean age was 60 years (range roughly 23 to 80).

For this clone: Its antigen remains unidentified.

Clones were read by immunoSEQ multiplex PCR, and TCRdb kept only the in-frame ones, dropping some. The profile shows tens of thousands of clones, 80% to 90% of them singletons. Whole-study results and caveats: Both CD4+ and CD8+ T cell populations in blood had undergone clonal expansion by week 6 at 0.1 to 3.0 mg/kg. Low clonal expansion, among the lowest seen, marked partial responders at 0.1-3.0 mg/kg.

CDR1 is MDHEN and CDR2 is SYDVKM in the germline V gene. This CDR3 is 14 amino acids long. Trimming left V 5 bases short and J 1 base short, with 9 bases between. The receptor was derived from an adult with an advanced solid tumor such as melanoma, head and neck, liver or kidney cancer. The J gene is TRBJ1-5, the V gene TRBV28, with a weak D call TRBD1 (6 bases). The material sequenced was CD4+ or CD8+ T cells sorted from blood, taken in a trial of the OX40 agonist ivuxolimab. The CDR3 is CASSGGQSNQPQHF. CDR3 nucleotides: TGTGCCAGCAGTGGGGGCCAAAGCAATCAGCCCCAGCATTTT.